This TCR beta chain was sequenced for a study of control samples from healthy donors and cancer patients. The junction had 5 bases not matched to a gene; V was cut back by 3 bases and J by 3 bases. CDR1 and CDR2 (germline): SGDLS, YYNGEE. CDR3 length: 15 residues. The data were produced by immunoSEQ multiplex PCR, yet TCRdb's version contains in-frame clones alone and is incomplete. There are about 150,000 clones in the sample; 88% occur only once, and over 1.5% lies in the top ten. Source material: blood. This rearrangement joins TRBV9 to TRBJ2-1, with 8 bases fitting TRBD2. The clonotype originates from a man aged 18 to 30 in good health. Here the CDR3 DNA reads TGTGCCAGCAGCGGAAGCGGGGGAGTCTACAATGAGCAGTTCTTC. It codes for CASSGSGGVYNEQFF. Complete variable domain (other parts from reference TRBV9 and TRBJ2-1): DSGVTQTPKHLITATGQRVTLRCSPRSGDLSVYWYQQSLDQGLQFLIQYYNGEERAKGNILERFSAQQFPDLHSELNLSSLELGDSALYFCASSGSGGVYNEQFFGPGTRLTVL.